The present T cell receptor beta chain was sequenced within a study of metastatic and nonmetastatic thyroid tumors. Prior to thyroid surgery, none of the patients had received any treatment. In regard to this clone: An end of the junction does not agree with germline; a read error may underlie this.

TCRdb re-called the PCR reads via MiXCR. Here the sample spans 15,000 to 20,000 clones, approximately 25% being singletons. Germline V gene data show CDR1 as LGHDT and CDR2 as YNNKEL (reference sequence). CDR3 length: 14 residues. J is TRBJ2-5 and V is TRBV3-1, with TRBD2 matching over 7 bases. The source material was tumor tissue. The receptor comes from a female donor with papillary thyroid cancer or a benign thyroid nodule (not recorded which). Some clones in this sample may be carry-over from other donors' samples. CDR3 sequence: CAGRQLAVQETQYF. CDR3 in DNA: TGTGCCGGCAGGCAGCTAGCGGTCCAAGAGACCCAGTACTTC.